Listed here are 28 T cell receptor beta chains from one sample, sequenced in a study of blood T cell repertoires in COVID-19. Some clones are missing from TCRdb's copy, which holds only in-frame ones; the method was immunoSEQ multiplex PCR. In the table there are roughly 380,000 clones, 89% of which are singletons. The sample taken for sequencing was peripheral blood. Source of these receptors: a woman aged 40 to 50 with COVID-19, enrolled during active disease.

The chain has TRBV19 and TRBJ2-7; the match to TRBD1 covers 8 bases. V trimming: 1 base; J trimming: 0 bases; junction bases outside the gene matches: 5. The germline CDR1 and CDR2 sequences are LNHDA and SQIVND (reference sequence). The CDR3 spans 16 residues. The CDR3, as DNA: TGTGCCAGTAGTATAGGGGGCGGGACAGGCTCCTACGAGCAGTACTTC. The encoded protein is CASSIGGGTGSYEQYF.

The CDR3 reads CASSSGNGQPQHF. Here the CDR3 DNA reads TGTGCCAGCAGTTCCGGGAACGGGCAGCCCCAGCATTTT. The rearrangement joins TRBV6-2 or TRBV6-3 to TRBJ1-5; D is undetermined. Germline V gene sequence: CDR1 MNHEY, CDR2 SVGEGT. V was pared by 4 bases and J by 7 bases, with 11 bases between. This CDR3 has 13 residues.

The J gene is TRBJ2-1, the V gene TRBV10-3, with D possibly matching TRBD2 (6 bases). V shed 9 bases and J shed 5 bases, with 11 bases lying between them. The CDR3 extends over 12 amino acids. The V gene's germline CDR1 is ENHRY and CDR2 SYGVKD. The DNA for the CDR3 is TGTGCCATAAGGGAGGCGGACAATGAGCAGTTCTTC. Amino acid sequence: CAIREADNEQFF.

This chain uses TRBV23-1 with TRBJ2-1; 9 bases match TRBD2. TRBV23-1 is classed as an ORF, of uncertain function. CDR3 length: 24 amino acids. Losses at the gene ends were 3 bases for V and 1 base for J; bases not matched to a gene: 28. The CDR3 bases are TGCGCCAGCAGTCACTACCCTTGGGCTAGCGGGATTAATTCCCCAGGGATGTCCTACAATGAGCAGTTCTTC. This sequence encodes CASSHYPWASGINSPGMSYNEQFF.

The chain employs TRBV4-1 and TRBJ1-5; no reliable D call. From germline, CDR1 is MGHRA and CDR2 YSYEKL. The CDR3 covers 16 residues. V was shortened by 1 base and J by 3 bases, with 13 bases between the two germline ends. The CDR3 loop is CASSQVADSSNQPQHF. The CDR3 region has the DNA TGCGCCAGCAGCCAAGTCGCGGACTCTTCCAATCAGCCCCAGCATTTT.

This clone was seen once. J is TRBJ1-1 and V is TRBV5-1; maybe TRBD1 (5 bases). CDR1 is SGHRS and CDR2 is YFSETQ in the germline V gene. The CDR3 extends over 15 amino acids. Trimming took 0 bases from V and 5 from J, leaving 14 bases between them. The CDR3 sequence is CASSLEPGGGTEAFF. CDR3 nucleotide sequence: TGCGCCAGCAGCTTGGAACCCGGGGGAGGGACTGAAGCTTTCTTT.

The chain's CDR3 is CASSLSSRDRGGYTF. The CDR3 DNA sequence: TGTGCCAGCAGCTTATCGTCCCGGGACAGGGGAGGCTACACCTTC. J is TRBJ1-2 and V is TRBV7-2; 10 nucleotides line up with TRBD1. J lost 8 bases, V lost 2 bases, and 8 bases had no gene match. There are 15 residues in the CDR3. Germline lookup yields CDR1 SGHTA and CDR2 FQGNSA. Combining the CDR3 with reference TRBV7-2 and TRBJ1-2 gives the whole variable domain GAGVSQSPSNKVTEKGKDVELRCDPISGHTALYWYRQSLGQGLEFLIYFQGNSAPDKSGLPSDRFSAERTGGSVSTLTIQRTQQEDSAVYLCASSLSSRDRGGYTFGSGTRLTVV.

This clone occurred a few times. This chain uses TRBV4-3 with TRBJ2-3; 10 bases match TRBD1. Germline CDR1 reads LGHNA; CDR2 reads YSLEER. This CDR3 region has 17 residues. Trimming took 0 bases from V and 5 from J; bases not matched to a gene: 8. CDR3 protein: CASSQEARTGGRDTQYF. As DNA, the CDR3 is TGCGCCAGCAGCCAAGAAGCGAGGACAGGGGGGAGAGATACGCAGTATTTT.

The chain joins TRBV7-3 to TRBJ1-2; D unresolved. Per germline, CDR1 SGHTA and CDR2 FQGTGA. Trimming left V 2 bases short and J 6 bases short, with 10 bases between. The CDR3 runs to 13 residues. The CDR3 protein is CASSLVGGDGYTF. CDR3 in DNA: TGTGCCAGCAGCTTAGTGGGAGGAGATGGCTACACCTTC.

V usage is TRBV25-1 and J usage is TRBJ1-4, with D possibly being TRBD1 (6 bases). Germline lookup yields CDR1 MGHDK and CDR2 SYGVNS. The CDR3 spans 16 residues. V was cut by 4 bases and J by 4 bases, with 16 bases left in between. CDR3 DNA sequence: TGTGCCAGCAGTGGCCGAGGGACACTAAGTAATGAAAAACTGTTTTTT. This gives the protein CASSGRGTLSNEKLFF. The variable domain in full, completed from reference TRBV25-1 and TRBJ1-4, reads EADIYQTPRYLVIGTGKKITLECSQTMGHDKMYWYQQDPGMELHLIHYSYGVNSTEKGDLSSESTVSRIRTEHFPLTLESARPSHTSQYLCASSGRGTLSNEKLFFGSGTQLSVL.

The chain joins TRBV28 to TRBJ1-1; D is possibly TRBD1 (6 bases). The CDR3 length is 14 residues. Germline loops: CDR1 MDHEN, CDR2 SYDVKM. With 4 bases removed from V and 5 bases from J, the gap between germline ends came to 14 bases. The chain's CDR3 is CASSSTGQATEAFF. DNA of the CDR3: TGTGCCAGCAGTTCTACGGGACAAGCTACTGAAGCTTTCTTT. Combining the CDR3 with reference TRBV28 and TRBJ1-1 gives the whole variable domain DVKVTQSSRYLVKRTGEKVFLECVQDMDHENMFWYRQDPGLGLRLIYFSYDVKMKEKGDIPEGYSVSREKKERFSLILESASTNQTSMYLCASSSTGQATEAFFGQGTRLTVV.

The rearrangement uses TRBV5-1 and TRBJ2-1; D unresolved. Deletions cut 6 bases from V and 4 bases from J, with 14 bases between. Per germline, CDR1 SGHRS and CDR2 YFSETQ. CDR3 length equals 14 residues. The CDR3 is CASKGDIVYNEQFF. In nucleotides, the CDR3 is TGCGCCAGCAAAGGAGATATAGTATACAATGAGCAGTTCTTC.

The V gene is TRBV9, the J gene TRBJ1-1; 9 positions match TRBD1. This CDR3 is 16 amino acids long. V was pared by 3 bases and J by 0 bases, with 6 bases of the junction left unmatched. The germline V gene has CDR1 SGDLS and CDR2 YYNGEE. The CDR3 bases are TGTGCCAGCAGCGCCCGGACAGGGGATCTGAACACTGAAGCTTTCTTT. Translating gives CASSARTGDLNTEAFF.

The genes are TRBV28 and TRBJ2-7; no clear D. The germline V gene has CDR1 MDHEN and CDR2 SYDVKM. V lost 3 bases, J lost 0 bases, and 9 bases lay in between. CDR3 length: 14 residues. The CDR3 sequence: CASSFSGLSYEQYF. The DNA for the CDR3 is TGTGCCAGCAGTTTCTCTGGGCTCTCCTACGAGCAGTACTTC.

The chain recombines TRBV19 with TRBJ1-1; 7 bases match TRBD1. The junction had 0 bases not matched to a gene; V was cut back by 1 base and J by 10 bases. Per the germline V gene, CDR1 is LNHDA and CDR2 is SQIVND (reference sequence). The length of the CDR3 is 11 residues. This CDR3 is CASSIAGGAFF. In nucleotides, the CDR3 is TGTGCCAGTAGTATAGCAGGGGGAGCTTTCTTT.

The V call is TRBV2, the J call TRBJ1-4; 9 bases agree with TRBD1. Germline trimming cut 11 bases from V and 8 bases from J; bases unmatched to any gene: 12. The CDR3 spans 14 residues. Germline lookup yields CDR1 SNHLY and CDR2 FYNNEI. The CDR3, as DNA: TGTGCCGGACAAAAACGGACAGGGGAAGAAAAACTGTTTTTT. As protein: CAGQKRTGEEKLFF.

The chain links TRBV27 to TRBJ1-1, with no clear D. This CDR3 has 14 residues. Germline lookup yields CDR1 MNHEY and CDR2 SMNVEV (reference sequence). Trimming removed 0 bases from V and 1 base from J, with 6 bases in between. CDR3 residues: CASSLSSGNTEAFF. The CDR3 nucleotides are TGTGCCAGCAGTTTATCGTCGGGGAACACTGAAGCTTTCTTT.

V usage is TRBV9 and J usage is TRBJ2-2; D is unclear. Trimming took off 0 bases at V and 6 bases at J, with 3 bases between the two ends. In germline, CDR1 is SGDLS, CDR2 YYNGEE. This CDR3 spans 12 amino acids. The CDR3 DNA follows: TGTGCCAGCAGCGTAGTAGCCGGGGAGCTGTTTTTT. Encoded protein: CASSVVAGELFF.

With respect to this clone: Different DNA sequences within this sample yield the same CDR3. The V gene is TRBV18, the J gene TRBJ2-7, with 9 nucleotides matching TRBD1. The ends lost 3 bases at V and 3 bases at J; junction bases unmatched: 3. In germline, CDR1 is KGHSH, CDR2 LQKENI. This CDR3 has 14 amino acids. CDR3: CASSPGTGIYEQYF. In DNA form, the CDR3 reads TGTGCCAGCTCACCCGGGACAGGGATCTACGAGCAGTACTTC.

The J gene is TRBJ2-1, the V gene TRBV11-3; the match to TRBD2 covers 11 bases. Germline trimming cut 1 base from V and 3 bases from J; bases unmatched to any gene: 2. Per germline, CDR1 SGHNT and CDR2 YENEEA. This CDR3 comprises 16 residues. The CDR3 protein is CASSLGLAGGYNEQFF. The CDR3 DNA sequence: TGTGCCAGCAGCTTAGGTCTAGCGGGAGGCTACAATGAGCAGTTCTTC.

This clone has a single count. This chain joins TRBV6-5 and TRBJ1-1, with 10 bases lining up with TRBD1. CDR1 MNHEY and CDR2 SVGAGI come from the germline V gene. The V and J ends lost 7 bases and 4 bases, in that order; junction bases with no gene match: 9. This CDR3 contains 15 residues. CDR3 sequence: CASNEGGTGVTEAFF. CDR3 bases: TGTGCCAGCAACGAAGGGGGGACAGGGGTCACTGAAGCTTTCTTT.

The V call is TRBV7-2, the J call TRBJ1-2; possible D gene TRBD1, 6 bases. The CDR3 has 14 residues. Deletions cut 1 base from V and 8 bases from J, with 14 bases between. CDR1 SGHTA and CDR2 FQGNSA come from the germline V gene. CDR3 amino acids: CASSLGRGENGYTF. The CDR3 DNA sequence: TGTGCCAGCAGCTTAGGCAGGGGAGAAAACGGCTACACCTTC.

This chain connects TRBV10-3 to TRBJ2-1; 8 positions agree with TRBD1. J lost 14 bases, V lost 6 bases, and 12 bases had no gene match. The CDR3 contains 13 residues. Germline assignment: CDR1 ENHRY and CDR2 SYGVKD. The CDR3 region has the DNA TGTGCCATCAGCGGGAACGACAGGGGCTACGAGTTCTTC. Protein: CAISGNDRGYEFF.

This chain links TRBV5-4 with TRBJ2-6, with TRBD2 identical over 8 bases. The CDR3 sequence is 18 residues long. Germline V gene data show CDR1 as SGHNT and CDR2 as YYREEE (reference sequence). The trim removed 5 bases at V and 0 bases at J, leaving 10 bases unmatched. The CDR3 bases are TGTGCCAGCAGGCCGAGGGTCAGCGGGGGCTCTGGGGCCAACGTCCTGACTTTC. Protein: CASRPRVSGGSGANVLTF. The full variable domain, in which reference TRBV5-4 and TRBJ2-6 provide the parts outside the CDR3, is ETGVTQSPTHLIKTRGQQVTLRCSSQSGHNTVSWYQQALGQGPQFIFQYYREEENGRGNFPPRFSGLQFPNYSSELNVNALELDDSALYLCASRPRVSGGSGANVLTFGAGSRLTVL.

This chain uses TRBV12-3 or TRBV12-4 with TRBJ2-1; possible D gene TRBD1, 6 bases. V was clipped by 2 bases and J by 6 bases, with 8 bases between them. This CDR3 is 13 amino acids long. Here the CDR3 reads CASSLTRGNEQFF. CDR3 DNA: TGTGCCAGCAGTTTAACCAGGGGCAATGAGCAGTTCTTC.

The genes are TRBV5-1 and TRBJ2-7; the D gene is possibly TRBD2 (6 bases). Germline V lookup: CDR1 SGHRS, CDR2 YFSETQ. The CDR3 has 14 amino acids. Trimming pared 9 bases from V and 5 bases from J, leaving 21 bases between. The CDR3 is CATSIGGKLDEQYF. DNA for the CDR3: TGCGCCACCTCGATCGGGGGAAAACTGGACGAGCAGTACTTC.

This clone has only a few counts. The chain joins TRBV20-1 to TRBJ1-2; no reliable D call. Germline V gene lookup returns CDR1 DFQATT and CDR2 SNEGSKA (reference sequence). Deletions cut 3 bases from V and 0 bases from J, with 14 bases between. The CDR3 loop spans 15 amino acids. The chain's CDR3 is CSASNPQASNYGYTF. In nucleotides, the CDR3 is TGCAGTGCTAGTAACCCCCAGGCCTCTAACTATGGCTACACCTTC.

The chain is built from TRBV5-1 and TRBJ2-7, with TRBD1 matching over 9 bases. The CDR3 length is 14 residues. Per the germline V gene, CDR1 is SGHRS and CDR2 is YFSETQ. V was pared by 0 bases and J by 2 bases, with 0 bases of the junction left unmatched. The DNA for the CDR3 is TGCGCCAGCAGCTTGGACAGGGGGCCCTACGAGCAGTACTTC. Translated, it gives CASSLDRGPYEQYF.